The TCR beta chain under discussion was sequenced for a study of regulatory T cells in long-lasting Graves disease. General study results and limits: Persistent Graves' patients showed reduced TCR diversity versus newly diagnosed patients.

For this clonotype: Its antigen remains unknown.

Time point denoted: newly diagnosed GD, antithyroid drugs for less than 3 months. Making the TCR library involved RNA that had been extracted from PBMCs. V was pared by 1 base and J by 1 base, with 6 bases between. CDR1 is SGHRS and CDR2 is YFSETQ in the germline V gene. This CDR3 has 15 residues. iRepertoire HTBI primers and Arm-PCR of CDR3 regions built TCR beta libraries. TCRdb analysed the multiplex PCR reads with MiXCR anew, one entry per CDR3 protein. This sample yields 350,000 to 500,000 distinct CDR3 sequences, of which 16% are seen a single time; roughly 10% belongs to the top ten. Another study also made use of these data, one on T cells in Graves' hyperthyroidism and ophthalmopathy.

The chain has TRBV5-1 and TRBJ2-6; D is possibly TRBD2 (5 bases). The material was peripheral blood mononuclear cells (PBMCs), obtained at new diagnosis, from a patient treated with antithyroid drugs. This sequence was found in a woman aged 25 to 39 with Graves disease. This CDR3 is CASSLPGSGANVLTF. The CDR3 DNA reads as TGCGCCAGCAGCTTGCCGGGGTCTGGGGCCAACGTCCTGACTTTC.